This TCR beta chain was recovered during a study of CD8 T cells in Susac syndrome. Random hexamers were used to reverse transcribe 0.5 to 1 ug of RNA. Amplification of TCR beta CDR3 was carried out by immunoSEQ multiplex PCR, which covered 54 Vbeta and 13 Jbeta segments. TCRdb used MiXCR to reprocess the immunoSEQ multiplex PCR reads, holding one entry per CDR3 protein. Among 250,000 to 300,000 distinct CDR3 sequences listed, 85% were seen once. From blood CD8+ and CD4+ T cells, TCR beta sequences were generated. TEMRA cells were FACS-enriched and CD8+ and CD4+ T cells negatively isolated. General study results and limits: The relatively small number of individuals in the TCR sequencing and HLA analysis was acknowledged by the study.

The V gene's germline CDR1 is MNHEY and CDR2 SMNVEV (reference sequence). The CDR3 length is 12 residues. On this clonotype itself: Its matching antigen is unknown. Mismatch with germline at one junction end may stem from a read error.

What was sequenced was CD8+ T cells from PBMCs. The chain employs TRBV27 and TRBJ2-4; D call uncertain. The sequence was obtained from a human donor with multiple sclerosis. DNA of the CDR3: TGTGCCAGCAGTTTACCGGGTCGCCCGATGGACTTC. Translation: CASSLPGRPMDF.